The next 13 T cell receptor beta chains were all read from a single sample in a study of Graves' ophthalmopathy and Graves' hyperthyroidism. RNA transcripts were the source from which TCR beta CDR3 regions were amplified. RT-PCR with HTBI primers came first, then second-round multiplex PCR. TCRdb reanalysed the multiplex PCR reads using MiXCR and keeps one entry per CDR3 protein. In the table there are approximately 700,000 distinct CDR3 sequences, 35% to 50% of which are singletons. Sequenced: peripheral blood. The source is an adult man with Graves' ophthalmopathy.

This clonotype was seen just once. The junction and the germline gene differ at one end; a read error may be behind it. This rearrangement joins TRBV4-1 to TRBJ1-2; tentatively, D is TRBD1 (6 bases). The germline CDR1 and CDR2 sequences are MGHRA and YSYEKL. CDR3 length equals 13 residues. The CDR3 sequence: CASSQDRGWGYTF. CDR3 DNA: TGTGCCAGCAGCCAAGATAGGGGGTGGGGCTACACCTTC.

This clonotype was picked up a small number of times. The chain is built from TRBV6-1 and TRBJ2-3; D unclear. The CDR3 consists of 13 residues. Germline V gene data show CDR1 as MNHNS and CDR2 as SASEGT. The V end was cut by 3 bases, the J end by 8 bases, with 12 bases between. CDR3 DNA sequence: TGTGCCAGCAGTGACTCCCCCGTGGGTACGCAGTATTTT. Amino acids: CASSDSPVGTQYF.

J is TRBJ2-7 and V is TRBV12-3 or TRBV12-4, with D perhaps TRBD1 (5 bases). There are 14 residues in the CDR3. Trimming left V 4 bases short and J 5 bases short, with 15 bases between. Here the CDR3 DNA reads TGTGCCAGCAGTTCGGACACCCGTCCTGACGAGCAGTACTTC. Encoded protein: CASSSDTRPDEQYF.

This clonotype was detected ten times or more. The chain joins TRBV11-2 to TRBJ2-5; 12 bases fit TRBD2. In germline, CDR1 is SGHAT, CDR2 FQNNGV. Losses at the gene ends were 5 bases for V and 5 bases for J; bases not matched to a gene: 9. CDR3 size: 16 residues. The CDR3 sequence is CASSPTSGRREETQYF. The CDR3 DNA reads TGTGCCAGCAGCCCGACTAGCGGGAGACGAGAGGAGACCCAGTACTTC.

In this sample, this clonotype turned up many times. This chain uses TRBV10-3 with TRBJ1-5; 9 bases match TRBD1. Germline V CDR1 and CDR2: ENHRY, SYGVKD. With V trimmed by 10 bases and J by 10 bases, 8 bases remained unmatched. The CDR3 loop spans 12 amino acids. CDR3 bases: TGTGCCAGCAGGGGACAGGGTGGCCCCCAGCATTTT. Protein: CASRGQGGPQHF.

This clonotype was detected ten times or more. The rearrangement links TRBV12-3 or TRBV12-4 to TRBJ2-5; D may be TRBD2 (5 bases). Trimming left V 2 bases short and J 1 base short, with 11 bases between. The CDR3 has 15 residues. The CDR3 DNA reads as TGTGCCAGCAGTTTACAAGCGAGGGCCCAAGAGACCCAGTACTTC. Translating it yields CASSLQARAQETQYF.

The V call is TRBV29-1, the J call TRBJ2-1; tentatively, D is TRBD1 or TRBD2 (5 bases each). In germline, CDR1 is SQVTM, CDR2 ANQGSEA. The CDR3 is 13 amino acids. The V end lost 1 base, the J end lost 4 bases, and 8 bases lay between the germline ends. CDR3 loop: CSVEGDEYNEQFF. DNA for the CDR3: TGCAGCGTTGAAGGGGACGAATACAATGAGCAGTTCTTC.

As regards this clonotype: A much larger clone differs by one base, so this may be a read error. The CDR3 protein is CASSLGGGQLNTEAFF. The CDR3 region has the DNA TGTGCCAGCAGCTTAGGGGGGGGACAACTGAACACTGAAGCTTTCTTT. The J gene is TRBJ1-1, the V gene TRBV7-9; maybe TRBD1 (6 bases). This CDR3 contains 16 residues. Trimming shortened V by 1 base and J by 0 bases, and 12 bases separated the two germline ends. Germline V lookup: CDR1 SEHNR, CDR2 FQNEAQ (reference sequence).

The rearrangement links TRBV7-3 to TRBJ2-5; TRBD2 agrees at 10 bases. V lost 4 bases, J lost 4 bases, and 6 bases stayed unmatched. The CDR3 contains 15 residues. The germline gives CDR1 SGHTA, CDR2 FQGTGA. CDR3 nucleotides: TGTGCCAGCAGCTCCCTCAGACTAGCGGGAGAGACCCAGTACTTC. It codes for CASSSLRLAGETQYF.

This clonotype came up many times. V is TRBV7-9 and J is TRBJ2-5; no clear D gene. The CDR3 contains 12 residues. Per germline, CDR1 SEHNR and CDR2 FQNEAQ (reference sequence). V lost 6 bases to trimming and J lost 2 bases, with 7 bases between them. This CDR3 is CASSGLQETQYF. In DNA form, the CDR3 reads TGTGCCAGCAGTGGGCTACAAGAGACCCAGTACTTC.

This chain joins TRBV2 and TRBJ2-7; D is perhaps TRBD2 (5 bases). The V gene's germline CDR1 is SNHLY and CDR2 FYNNEI. CDR3 length equals 9 residues. The CDR3 protein is CASSDGLAV. The CDR3 nucleotides are TGTGCCAGCAGTGATGGGCTAGCAGTT.

This clonotype was observed many times. The genes are TRBV4-1 and TRBJ1-1, with D unresolved. Trimming stripped 4 bases from V and 0 bases from J, with 12 bases between. The CDR3 loop spans 15 amino acids. The germline CDR1 and CDR2 sequences are MGHRA and YSYEKL. This chain's CDR3 is CASSPSHRLNTEAFF. As DNA, the CDR3 is TGCGCCAGCAGCCCGTCGCACAGACTGAACACTGAAGCTTTCTTT.

In this sample, this clonotype turned up a few times. At one of its ends the junction is not consistent with the germline gene, which may arise from a read error. This chain joins TRBV10-3 and TRBJ2-7; weak D call: TRBD1 (5 bases). The CDR3 has 13 amino acids. The germline CDR1 and CDR2 sequences are ENHRY and SYGVKD. CDR3: CASSEVIRDEQYF. The CDR3, as DNA: TGTGCCAGCAGTGAAGTGATCAGGGACGAGCAGTACTTC.